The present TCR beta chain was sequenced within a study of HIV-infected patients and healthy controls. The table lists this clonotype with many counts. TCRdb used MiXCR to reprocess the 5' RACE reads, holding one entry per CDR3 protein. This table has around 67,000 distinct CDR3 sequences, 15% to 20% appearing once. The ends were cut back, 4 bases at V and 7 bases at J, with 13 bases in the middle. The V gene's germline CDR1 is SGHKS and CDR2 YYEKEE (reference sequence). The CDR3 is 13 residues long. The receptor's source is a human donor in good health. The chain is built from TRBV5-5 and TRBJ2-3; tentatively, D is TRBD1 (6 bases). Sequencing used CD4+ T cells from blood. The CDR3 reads CASSPGEGYTQYF. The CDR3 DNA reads TGTGCCAGCAGCCCAGGGGAAGGTTATACGCAGTATTTT.